This T cell receptor (beta chain) derives from a study of blood T cell repertoires in COVID-19. Germline-derived CDR1 and CDR2 are KGHSH and LQKENI. Germline trimming cut 3 bases from V and 9 bases from J; bases unmatched to any gene: 5. The CDR3 loop spans 15 amino acids. Original methodology: Reference gene primer amplification in the assay estimated nucleated cell counts. The data were produced by immunoSEQ multiplex PCR, yet TCRdb's version contains in-frame clones alone and is incomplete. For V, J and clone size, that table is used; D and trimming come from the DNA. The profile covers 90,000 to 100,000 clones, with about 80% appearing a single time and under 13% taken by the ten largest.

This TCR was recovered from a man aged 70 or older with active or convalescent COVID-19. The chain carries TRBV18 and TRBJ1-6; 10 positions match TRBD1. The sample was peripheral blood. The CDR3, as DNA: TGTGCCAGCTCACCGGGACAGGGGTCCGGTTCACCCCTCCACTTT. Translated, it gives CASSPGQGSGSPLHF.